The present TCR beta chain was sequenced within a study of T cells in Graves' hyperthyroidism and ophthalmopathy (dated by TCRdb to the late 2010s). Regarding the research as a whole: Peripheral blood was collected at initial diagnosis, before any treatment. After blood sampling, hyperthyroidism patients were treated with methimazole at a starting dose of 30 mg daily, and ophthalmopathy patients were treated with high-dose intravenous methylprednisolone. The paper reports TCR Vbeta CDR3 sequencing of approximately 140 peripheral blood samples: approximately 43 ophthalmopathy, about 75 hyperthyroidism and 17 progressor patients. A discovery cohort of approximately 100 patients, roughly 45 with Graves' ophthalmopathy and 55 to 65 with stable Graves' hyperthyroidism, was used to find distinguishing TCR V-J signatures. Thyroid tissue and blood T-cell repertoires from several Graves' hyperthyroidism patients were also compared in the study. Whether ophthalmopathy could be predicted prospectively was tested in an independent validation cohort made up of 18 to 20 hyperthyroidism patients plus 17 patients who later progressed to ophthalmopathy. For training and testing, the 80 to 100 patients in the discovery cohort were randomly divided in a 7:3 ratio.

This clonotype was observed a handful of times. What antigen it recognizes has not been identified. Per-nucleotide qualities are absent, and no much larger clonotype sits a single base away. The CDR3 starts with the cysteine, ends with the phenylalanine, and has 13 residues. Just CDR3 DNA is preserved here, 39 bases in frame from base 1. The trim is 8 bases for V and 5 bases for J, with a gap of 18 bases between the germline ends. Via the germline V gene, CDR1 is SQVTM and CDR2 ANQGSEA. TCR beta CDR3 regions were amplified from RNA transcripts. The TCR CDR3 was subjected to a first round of RT-PCR using the HTBI primer set and the Qiagen OneStep RT-PCR kit. Libraries were constructed in a second round of multiplex PCR, after which size selection and purification were performed. Libraries were sequenced paired-end with 100 bp reads on an Illumina HiSeq2000. The authors' pipeline ran thus. SOAPnuke was used to process the raw data, removing reads that contained adapters or uncalled bases, had a mean Phred below 15, or lacked an exact match to the constant primer or identifier. High-quality paired reads were merged using COPE v1.2.5, and each unique nucleotide sequence was defined as a clonotype. MiTCR v1.1 was used to align the clonotypes against IMGT TRBV, TRBD and TRBJ reference segments. Analysis was restricted to V-J combinations with a frequency above 0.0001, which covered roughly 99% of repertoires. The TCS score was defined as F50 (clonal expansion) divided by E x V (chaos), with BLOSUM62-based TCRdist calculated between CDR3 peptides within each V-J. Welch's t-statistics and random forest reduced around 520 V-J features to 13, which were used in a naive Bayes classifier (R e1071). TCRdb redid the processing of the public reads, applying fastp at Q25 and MiXCR, and retained in-frame beta chains. Each record represents a unique CDR3 protein, reported with the most common genes and DNA among its rows. These V and J calls derive from TCRdb rather than the authors' analysis. Present in this sample are hundreds of thousands of distinct CDR3 sequences, around 15% of which were seen just once. Jointly, the top ten make up under 15% of the sample.

Overall study results and their limits: Sample size was not statistically predetermined, and blinding of investigators to group allocation was not performed. A model built on a 13 V-J signature distinguished ophthalmopathy from stable hyperthyroidism, reaching 85% to 90% sensitivity and 81.08% specificity in cross-validation and 80%/75% in testing. In validation, progression to ophthalmopathy was predicted by the model with 70.59% sensitivity and roughly 72% specificity, a median of around 6.5 months before onset. Most expanded thyroid clonotypes (frequency above 0.001) were also detected in blood, a finding suggesting that blood repertoires may reflect thyroid immune responses.

Ophthalmopathy patients had moderately to severely active disease, with a Clinical Activity Score of 3 or more, a NOSPECS grade of 4 or more, and a disease duration of less than 3 months. Patients with uncontrolled infections, other autoimmune diseases, pregnancy or lactation were excluded. Diagnoses relied on clinical symptoms, serum thyroxine and TRAb, thyroid ultrasound and orbital computed tomography. Ficoll-Paque density gradient centrifugation was used to isolate PBMCs from about 10 ml of fresh peripheral blood. Total RNA was extracted with Trizol reagent, and quality was checked on an Agilent 2100 Bioanalyzer.

This TCR derives from a woman in her 50s with Graves' ophthalmopathy. The rearranged segments are TRBV29-1 and TRBJ2-5; D gene: possibly TRBD1, on 6 matching bases. Sequenced: blood. The DNA sequence follows: TGCAGCTCCCGACAAAACAGGGATGAGACCCAGTACTTC. This yields the protein CSSRQNRDETQYF.